Following are 27 T cell receptor beta chains from one sample sequenced in a study of T cell responses to AZD1222 COVID-19 vaccine (dated by TCRdb to 2020 to 2023). Preparation of the library involved the immunoSEQ multiplex PCR assay. TCRdb's version of the immuneACCESS table is confined to in-frame rearrangements and falls short of the full clone set. An unresolved V gene accounts for under half of the shortfall where checked; the remainder is of unknown origin. The sample records tens of thousands of clones, 60% to 85% of which are singletons. The ten most abundant clones make up 6.6% of the sample. The time point label of this sample denotes: baseline before first vaccination. The sequencing here drew on peripheral blood, taken on day 0 of AZD1222 vaccination. The origin of the receptors is an adult in good health.

This sequence joins TRBV29-1 and TRBJ1-5; no definite D call. The CDR3 length is 13 residues. The germline gives CDR1 SQVTM, CDR2 ANQGSEA. V dropped 6 bases and J dropped 0 bases, with 9 bases sitting between them. CDR3 sequence reads: CSVGTASNQPQHF. DNA for the CDR3: TGCAGCGTCGGCACAGCTAGCAATCAGCCCCAGCATTTT. Full variable domain (rest looked up from reference TRBV29-1 and TRBJ1-5): SAVISQKPSRDICQRGTSLTIQCQVDSQVTMMFWYRQQPGQSLTLIATANQGSEATYESGFVIDKFPISRPNLTFSTLTVSNMSPEDSSIYLCSVGTASNQPQHFGDGTRLSIL.

This CDR3 is CASSPPGRSGNTIYF. CDR3 nucleotide sequence: TGTGCCAGCAGCCCTCCGGGCCGGTCTGGAAACACCATATATTTT. This sequence joins TRBV7-8 and TRBJ1-3; no clear D. V lost 5 bases and J 1 base, leaving 12 bases between the germline ends. The CDR3 spans 15 residues. The germline gives CDR1 SGHVS, CDR2 FQNEAQ.

The V gene is TRBV19, the J gene TRBJ2-7, with D perhaps TRBD1 (5 bases). Germline CDR1 LNHDA, CDR2 SQIVND (reference sequence). Trimming removed 5 bases from V and 0 bases from J, with 11 bases in between. CDR3 length equals 14 residues. In nucleotides, the CDR3 is TGTGCCAGTAGTCTTACAGGTGACTCCTACGAGCAGTACGTC. Residues: CASSLTGDSYEQYV.

As to this clone: An end of the junction does not agree with germline; a read error may underlie this. V usage is TRBV13 and J usage is TRBJ1-1; TRBD1 is a possible D gene (5 bases). Germline V gives CDR1 PRHDT, CDR2 FYEKMQ (reference sequence). The CDR3 loop spans 12 amino acids. The CDR3 loop reads CASSSNLGAAIF. The CDR3 nucleotides are TGTGCCAGCAGCTCAAACCTAGGGGCCGCTATCTTT.

The J gene is TRBJ2-1, the V gene TRBV19, with 12 bases fitting TRBD2. The CDR3 contains 16 residues. Germline lookup yields CDR1 LNHDA and CDR2 SQIVND (reference sequence). After removal of 7 bases from V and 4 bases from J, the junction contained 8 bases not matched to a gene. CDR3 nucleotides: TGTGCCAGTACCTCAATGACTAGCGGGGGATACAATGAGCAGTTCTTC. Translated: CASTSMTSGGYNEQFF.

This clone was seen a few times. The CDR3 DNA reads TGTGCCAGCAGTTCGACCGGAGCCTACACAGATACGCAGTATTTT. Translation: CASSSTGAYTDTQYF. The chain employs TRBV28 and TRBJ2-3; no clear D gene. V shed 4 bases and J shed 2 bases, with 13 bases lying between them. Germline V lookup: CDR1 MDHEN, CDR2 SYDVKM. The CDR3 spans 15 residues.

J is TRBJ1-2 and V is TRBV6-5; 7 bases map to TRBD1. Germline CDR1 and CDR2: MNHEY and SVGAGI. The CDR3 runs to 15 residues. J lost 6 bases, V lost 2 bases, and 9 bases had no gene match. The CDR3 here is CASSYPGGGKDGYTF. CDR3 in DNA: TGTGCCAGCAGTTACCCCGGAGGGGGCAAGGATGGCTACACCTTC.

A few counts support this clone. The gene calls are TRBV6-5 and TRBJ1-1, with D possibly matching TRBD1 (5 bases). This CDR3 contains 14 residues. The V gene's germline CDR1 is MNHEY and CDR2 SVGAGI. The V and J ends lost 6 bases and 5 bases respectively, with 16 bases between them. Here the CDR3 DNA reads TGTGCCAGCAGAAAAGGTGGGACGGGGACTGAAGCTTTCTTT. It encodes CASRKGGTGTEAFF.

This clone was counted once. V gene TRBV7-9 combines with J gene TRBJ1-5; D perhaps matches TRBD1 (5 bases). CDR1 is SEHNR and CDR2 is FQNEAQ in the germline V gene (reference sequence). Between the trimmed V and J ends, which lost 5 bases and 4 bases, there was a span of 12 bases. The CDR3 consists of 14 residues. The CDR3, as DNA: TGTGCCAGCAGCCAGACGGGGGGAAATCAGCCCCAGCATTTT. Translation gives CASSQTGGNQPQHF.

This clone was detected only once. J is TRBJ1-3 and V is TRBV15, with TRBD1 identical over 8 bases. The CDR3 has 14 residues. The V and J ends lost 2 bases and 15 bases, in that order; junction bases with no gene match: 12. The germline V gene has CDR1 LNHNV and CDR2 YYDKDF (reference sequence). Here the CDR3 reads CATSRSQGAAYQYF. The CDR3 DNA is TGTGCCACCAGCAGATCTCAGGGGGCCGCGTACCAATATTTT.

The V and J genes are TRBV5-1 and TRBJ2-3, with D unresolved. This CDR3 comprises 17 residues. Deletions cut 4 bases from V and 2 bases from J, with 20 bases between. Germline CDR1 is SGHRS and CDR2 is YFSETQ. CDR3 protein: CASSPSGPVVFTDTQYF. As DNA, the CDR3 is TGCGCCAGCAGCCCTTCCGGGCCAGTTGTTTTCACAGATACGCAGTATTTT.

The V and J genes are TRBV5-4 and TRBJ2-1; 9 positions agree with TRBD2. The CDR3 loop spans 13 amino acids. The germline V gene has CDR1 SGHNT and CDR2 YYREEE (reference sequence). The V and J ends lost 0 bases and 14 bases, in that order; junction bases with no gene match: 6. CDR3 loop: CASSLDLAGYKFF. Written as DNA, the CDR3 is TGTGCCAGCAGCTTGGACCTAGCGGGATACAAGTTCTTC. The whole variable domain, filled in from reference TRBV5-4 and TRBJ2-1, reads ETGVTQSPTHLIKTRGQQVTLRCSSQSGHNTVSWYQQALGQGPQFIFQYYREEENGRGNFPPRFSGLQFPNYSSELNVNALELDDSALYLCASSLDLAGYKFFGPGTRLTVL.

The J gene is TRBJ1-2, the V gene TRBV28; no reliable D call. This CDR3 is built from 14 residues. In germline, CDR1 is MDHEN, CDR2 SYDVKM. Trimming shortened V by 6 bases and J by 4 bases, and 15 bases separated the two germline ends. The CDR3 protein is CASSGSYRPYGYTF. The CDR3 DNA sequence: TGTGCCAGCAGCGGGTCCTATCGACCCTATGGCTACACCTTC.

The CDR3 spells CASRQTSNQEQYF. CDR3 bases: TGTGCCAGCAGGCAGACTAGCAACCAAGAGCAGTACTTC. The genes are TRBV5-4 and TRBJ2-7; 7 positions agree with TRBD2. Germline V gene lookup returns CDR1 SGHNT and CDR2 YYREEE (reference sequence). V trimming: 5 bases; J trimming: 7 bases; junction bases outside the gene matches: 9. This CDR3 has 13 amino acids.

This rearrangement joins TRBV5-1 to TRBJ1-1, with D tentatively TRBD1 (5 bases). V lost 0 bases to trimming and J lost 7 bases, with 13 bases between them. The germline V gene encodes CDR1 SGHRS and CDR2 YFSETQ. The CDR3 has 14 residues. The chain's CDR3 is CASSLAGRGSEAFF. CDR3 in DNA: TGCGCCAGCAGCTTGGCAGGAAGGGGAAGTGAAGCTTTCTTT.

CDR3 DNA: TGTGCCAGCTCCGAACCACAAAAAGCCTATGGCTACACCTTC. This encodes CASSEPQKAYGYTF. The chain uses TRBV6-5 and TRBJ1-2; D unclear. There are 14 residues in the CDR3. Germline assignment: CDR1 MNHEY and CDR2 SVGAGI. V shed 8 bases and J shed 4 bases, with 17 bases lying between them.

The CDR3 DNA sequence: TGTGCCAGCAGTTACTCGAGCGTGACCGGGGAGCTGTTTTTT. Translating gives CASSYSSVTGELFF. The V call is TRBV6-6, the J call TRBJ2-2, with no clear D. Looked up from germline, CDR1 is MNHNY and CDR2 is SVGAGI (reference sequence). V was clipped by 0 bases and J by 5 bases, with 7 bases between them. This CDR3 is 14 amino acids long.

The V and J genes are TRBV7-2 and TRBJ2-5; D call uncertain. The CDR3 covers 13 residues. Germline V gives CDR1 SGHTA, CDR2 FQGNSA. Trimming left V 5 bases short and J 1 base short, with 8 bases between. For the CDR3, the DNA is TGTGCCAGCAGCCCCTACCTCCAAGAGACCCAGTACTTC. Its protein product is CASSPYLQETQYF.

The chain couples TRBV3-1 (or the pseudogene TRBV3-2) to TRBJ2-5; 7 nucleotides align to TRBD2. The V gene's germline CDR1 is LGHDT and CDR2 YNNKEL (reference sequence). J lost 5 bases, V lost 4 bases, and 13 bases had no gene match. There are 16 residues in the CDR3. CDR3 in amino acids: CASSRGLGAATETQYF. The CDR3 DNA sequence: TGTGCCAGCAGCCGAGGACTAGGGGCAGCAACGGAGACCCAGTACTTC.

The CDR3 bases are TGTGCCAGCAGCTTGGGTGGGGCCAACGTCCTGACTTTC. Protein product: CASSLGGANVLTF. V and J are TRBV7-2 and TRBJ2-6, with D unclear. Germline V gene sequence: CDR1 SGHTA, CDR2 FQGNSA. CDR3 size: 13 residues. Trimming took 3 bases from V and 3 from J, leaving 3 bases between them.

V and J are TRBV7-2 and TRBJ2-3; D gene uncertain. This CDR3 contains 16 residues. Germline V gives CDR1 SGHTA, CDR2 FQGNSA. Trimming left V 1 base short and J 4 bases short, with 15 bases between. The CDR3 region is CASSLDGPRRADTQYF. The CDR3 nucleotides read TGTGCCAGCAGCTTAGACGGGCCCAGGCGAGCAGATACGCAGTATTTT.

The V gene is TRBV5-1, the J gene TRBJ2-1; D might be TRBD1 or TRBD2, each matching 5 bases. This CDR3 is 14 amino acids long. Trimming removed 4 bases at V and 3 bases at J, with 11 bases between. Germline V gives CDR1 SGHRS, CDR2 YFSETQ. The CDR3 loop is CASSRGTNYNEQFF. DNA for the CDR3: TGCGCCAGCAGCCGTGGGACCAACTACAATGAGCAGTTCTTC.

The gene calls are TRBV9 and TRBJ1-2; the D gene is possibly TRBD1 (6 bases). Trimming cost V 5 bases and J 0 bases, with 20 bases left between them. The CDR3 loop spans 17 amino acids. From germline, CDR1 is SGDLS and CDR2 YYNGEE. CDR3: CASRGGQPARPNYGYTF. CDR3 coding DNA: TGTGCCAGCAGGGGGGGACAACCGGCAAGACCTAACTATGGCTACACCTTC. Looking up the rest from reference TRBV9 and TRBJ1-2 gives the full variable domain: DSGVTQTPKHLITATGQRVTLRCSPRSGDLSVYWYQQSLDQGLQFLIQYYNGEERAKGNILERFSAQQFPDLHSELNLSSLELGDSALYFCASRGGQPARPNYGYTFGSGTRLTVV.

This rearrangement joins TRBV5-1 to TRBJ1-1; the match to TRBD1 covers 7 bases. The CDR3 contains 14 residues. Germline V lookup: CDR1 SGHRS, CDR2 YFSETQ. With V trimmed by 2 bases and J by 6 bases, 7 bases remained unmatched. CDR3 region: CASSFLQGSAEAFF. The CDR3 nucleotides read TGCGCCAGCAGCTTCCTACAGGGGAGCGCTGAAGCTTTCTTT.

The chain combines TRBV18 with TRBJ1-5; no firm D call. Trimming shortened V by 3 bases and J by 1 base, and 7 bases separated the two germline ends. The CDR3 totals 14 residues. Per the germline V gene, CDR1 is KGHSH and CDR2 is LQKENI. The CDR3, as DNA: TGTGCCAGCTCACCCTTCGAAAGCAATCAGCCCCAGCATTTT. This translates into CASSPFESNQPQHF.

The chain is built from TRBV7-2 and TRBJ2-7; no clear D gene. V was shortened by 5 bases and J by 2 bases, with 10 bases between the two germline ends. Germline V gene sequence: CDR1 SGHTA, CDR2 FQGNSA. This CDR3 has 13 residues. CDR3 protein: CASSRLGAYEQYF. CDR3 sequence (DNA): TGTGCCAGCAGCCGACTCGGAGCCTACGAGCAGTACTTC.

The chain joins TRBV5-4 to TRBJ2-6; D is unclear. Germline assignment: CDR1 SGHNT and CDR2 YYREEE (reference sequence). V was pared by 3 bases and J by 4 bases, with 5 bases between. CDR3 size: 13 residues. DNA of the CDR3: TGTGCCAGCAGCTGGGTGGGGGCCAACGTCCTGACTTTC. Amino acids: CASSWVGANVLTF.